Listed here are 20 T cell receptor beta chains from one sample, sequenced in a study of OX40 agonist ivuxolimab in advanced cancers. Only in-frame clones appear in the TCRdb table, and some are missing; sequencing was by immunoSEQ multiplex PCR. This table has some 74,000 clones, almost 85% appearing once. Sequences were derived from CD4+ or CD8+ T cells sorted from blood, sampled in a trial of the OX40 agonist ivuxolimab. The receptors come from an adult with an advanced solid tumor such as melanoma, head and neck, liver or kidney cancer.

The chain couples TRBV19 to TRBJ1-1; D is perhaps TRBD1 (5 bases). V was trimmed by 4 bases and J by 2 bases, leaving 17 bases between them. This CDR3 contains 16 residues. The germline V gene has CDR1 LNHDA and CDR2 SQIVND (reference sequence). The CDR3 DNA reads TGTGCCAGTAGTAGAGGACGTACAAGGGGTAACACTGAAGCTTTCTTT. Protein sequence: CASSRGRTRGNTEAFF. The full variable domain, in which reference TRBV19 and TRBJ1-1 provide the parts outside the CDR3, is DGGITQSPKYLFRKEGQNVTLSCEQNLNHDAMYWYRQDPGQGLRLIYYSQIVNDFQKGDIAEGYSVSREKKESFPLTVTSAQKNPTAFYLCASSRGRTRGNTEAFFGQGTRLTVV.

The DNA of the CDR3 is TGTGCCAGCAGTCCGACAGGAATCACCGGGGAGCTGTTTTTT. The encoded protein is CASSPTGITGELFF. The chain uses TRBV7-9 and TRBJ2-2; TRBD1 is a possible D gene (6 bases). Germline assignment: CDR1 SEHNR and CDR2 FQNEAQ (reference sequence). Trimming shortened V by 6 bases and J by 4 bases, and 12 bases separated the two germline ends. This CDR3 is 14 amino acids long.

V is TRBV2 and J is TRBJ1-2; D is ambiguous. The length of the CDR3 is 12 residues. The V and J ends lost 1 base and 5 bases respectively, with 5 bases between them. The germline gives CDR1 SNHLY, CDR2 FYNNEI. The CDR3 sequence: CASSEVRYGYTF. The CDR3 coding sequence is TGTGCCAGCAGTGAAGTGCGTTATGGCTACACCTTC.

V is TRBV5-6 and J is TRBJ2-5; D remains unclear. The V and J ends lost 2 bases and 2 bases respectively, with 7 bases between them. The CDR3 totals 13 residues. Germline V gene data show CDR1 as SGHDT and CDR2 as YYEEEE. DNA for the CDR3: TGTGCCAGCAGCTTACGTCAGCAAGAGACCCAGTACTTC. Amino acids: CASSLRQQETQYF.

This clone was recorded once. The rearrangement joins TRBV11-3 to TRBJ2-2; D might be TRBD1 or TRBD2, each matching 6 bases. The germline V gene encodes CDR1 SGHNT and CDR2 YENEEA. Trimming left V 6 bases short and J 0 bases short, with 11 bases between. This CDR3 contains 15 residues. CDR3 region: CASSTGASNTGELFF. For the CDR3, the DNA is TGTGCCAGCAGTACGGGGGCCTCGAACACCGGGGAGCTGTTTTTT. The variable domain in full, completed from reference TRBV11-3 and TRBJ2-2, reads EAGVVQSPRYKIIEKKQPVAFWCNPISGHNTLYWYLQNLGQGPELLIRYENEEAVDDSQLPKDRFSAERLKGVDSTLKIQPAELGDSAVYLCASSTGASNTGELFFGEGSRLTVL.

Only a few counts were recorded for this clone. The gene calls are TRBV6-1 and TRBJ2-1; 10 bases align to TRBD2. The germline V gene encodes CDR1 MNHNS and CDR2 SASEGT. Trimming removed 1 base from V and 8 bases from J; junction bases left unmatched: 5. The CDR3 has 15 amino acids. CDR3 region: CASSEGISGGYEQFF. In nucleotides, the CDR3 is TGTGCCAGCAGTGAAGGGATTAGCGGGGGGTATGAGCAGTTCTTC.

This chain links TRBV28 with TRBJ1-5; maybe TRBD1 (5 bases). Germline assignment: CDR1 MDHEN and CDR2 SYDVKM. This CDR3 has 17 residues. V lost 6 bases and J 0 bases, leaving 18 bases between the germline ends. DNA for the CDR3: TGTGCCAGCAGCTCCGGGCCGGGGCCTTATAGCAATCAGCCCCAGCATTTT. Protein sequence: CASSSGPGPYSNQPQHF.

The V call is TRBV28, the J call TRBJ2-6, with 11 bases aligning to TRBD1. Germline CDR1 is MDHEN and CDR2 is SYDVKM. This CDR3 spans 18 amino acids. V gave up 4 bases and J gave up 3 bases; unmatched junction bases: 8. The CDR3 reads CASSSAGQGGLGANVLTF. CDR3 bases: TGTGCCAGCAGTTCCGCGGGACAGGGGGGGCTTGGGGCCAACGTCCTGACTTTC.

The chain has TRBV21-1 and TRBJ2-4. TRBV21-1 constitutes a pseudogene. The CDR3 extends over 17 amino acids. The CDR3 coding sequence is TGTGCCAGCACCTTGTCCCATCAGCCACTAGCCAAAAACATTCAGTACTTC. It is translated as CASTLSHQPLAKNIQYF.

The chain links TRBV27 to TRBJ2-2; TRBD2 aligns across 13 bases. Per germline, CDR1 MNHEY and CDR2 SMNVEV (reference sequence). V dropped 5 bases and J dropped 6; count of bases not matched to a gene: 9. The CDR3 covers 17 residues. The CDR3: CASSRTGLAGRAGELFF. DNA of the CDR3: TGTGCCAGCAGTCGGACGGGACTAGCGGGAAGGGCCGGGGAGCTGTTTTTT.

This chain uses TRBV6-5 with TRBJ2-3; perhaps TRBD2 as D (5 bases). Trimming stripped 7 bases from V and 0 bases from J, with 11 bases between. CDR3 length equals 14 residues. Per the germline V gene, CDR1 is MNHEY and CDR2 is SVGAGI. In nucleotides, the CDR3 is TGTGCCAGCATGACCGGAGGTAGCACAGATACGCAGTATTTT. It yields the protein CASMTGGSTDTQYF.

This clone was detected only once. V and J are TRBV6-1 and TRBJ1-5; the D is unclear. CDR1 MNHNS and CDR2 SASEGT come from the germline V gene. CDR3 length: 14 amino acids. Trimming pared 5 bases from V and 0 bases from J, leaving 8 bases between. CDR3 amino acids: CASSSMNSNQPQHF. The CDR3 DNA sequence: TGTGCCAGCAGTTCTATGAATAGCAATCAGCCCCAGCATTTT.

The V and J genes are TRBV14 and TRBJ1-6; D not resolved. The CDR3 totals 15 residues. Germline values: CDR1 SGHDN, CDR2 FVKESK. Trimming left V 5 bases short and J 7 bases short, with 15 bases between. The CDR3 DNA is TGTGCCAGCAGCGTGTCCCGGAGCGGCAATTCACCCCTCCACTTT. Its protein is CASSVSRSGNSPLHF.

The rearrangement links TRBV15 to TRBJ1-2; TRBD1 agrees at 9 bases. With 6 bases clipped from V and 4 bases from J, the junction kept 3 bases outside the gene matches. Germline CDR1 is LNHNV and CDR2 is YYDKDF (reference sequence). The CDR3 contains 13 residues. Here the CDR3 reads CATRGTGSYGYTF. The DNA of the CDR3 is TGTGCCACCAGAGGGACAGGGTCCTATGGCTACACCTTC.

V and J are TRBV6-5 and TRBJ1-2, with D possibly TRBD1 on 5 matching bases. Germline loops: CDR1 MNHEY, CDR2 SVGAGI. With 7 bases removed from V and 8 bases from J, the gap between germline ends came to 14 bases. The CDR3 covers 12 residues. The CDR3 is CASTRQGYGYTF. DNA of the CDR3: TGTGCCAGCACTCGGCAGGGCTACGGCTACACCTTC.

The chain combines TRBV2 with TRBJ2-7; D uncertain. CDR3 size: 17 residues. Trimming removed 2 bases from V and 2 bases from J, with 19 bases in between. Germline CDR1 SNHLY, CDR2 FYNNEI. The CDR3 coding sequence is TGTGCCAGCAGTGAATGGGGAACGGGCGCAACTACCTACGAGCAGTACTTC. Protein product: CASSEWGTGATTYEQYF.

The chain joins TRBV6-1 to TRBJ1-1; weak D call: TRBD1 (6 bases). CDR1 and CDR2 (germline): MNHNS, SASEGT. The ends were cut back, 2 bases at V and 10 bases at J, with 14 bases in the middle. This CDR3 comprises 13 residues. CDR3 coding DNA: TGTGCCAGCAGTGAATTACAGGGTCTCGCAGCTTTCTTT. Translation gives CASSELQGLAAFF.

This sequence joins TRBV2 and TRBJ2-7; TRBD1 is a possible D gene (5 bases). The CDR3 spans 16 residues. Deletions cut 2 bases from V and 2 bases from J, with 16 bases between. Germline assignment: CDR1 SNHLY and CDR2 FYNNEI. CDR3 nucleotide sequence: TGTGCCAGCAGTGAAAACAGGAACCTTGCTACCTACGAGCAGTACTTC. This translates into CASSENRNLATYEQYF.

The V gene is TRBV6-5, the J gene TRBJ2-7; 8 bases are shared with TRBD2. V lost 3 bases and J lost 6; bases outside the gene matches: 7. CDR3 length: 14 residues. Germline CDR1 MNHEY, CDR2 SVGAGI. CDR3 DNA sequence: TGTGCCAGCAGTTATCTTAGCGGGAATAGCGAGCAGTACTTC. As protein: CASSYLSGNSEQYF.

V usage is TRBV28 and J usage is TRBJ2-1; TRBD2 matches at 13 bases. Trimming took 4 bases from V and 9 from J; bases not matched to a gene: 9. Germline V CDR1 and CDR2: MDHEN, SYDVKM. This CDR3 is 16 amino acids long. CDR3 region: CASSSGLAGEMVEQFF. The CDR3 region has the DNA TGTGCCAGCAGTTCAGGACTAGCGGGAGAAATGGTTGAGCAGTTCTTC.